These T cell receptor beta chains were read from a single sample in a study of shared clonotypes between healthy human individuals. Assay used: immunoSEQ multiplex PCR; TCRdb lists only in-frame clones, some missing. The profile covers roughly 2.5 million clones, with around nine tenths appearing a single time and around 0.14% taken by the ten largest. Sequencing was done on a sample of naive CD4+ T cells sorted from blood. Source of these receptors: a man between 18 and 35 years old in good health. The CDR3 runs from the conserved cysteine through the conserved F or W.

V gene: TRBV29-1
J gene: TRBJ1-2
CDR3 protein: CSVGTGGPYGYTF

V gene: TRBV6-5
J gene: TRBJ2-1
CDR3 protein: CASRLAGAQNNEQFF

V gene: TRBV19
J gene: TRBJ1-3
CDR3 protein: CASRGVSGNTIYF

V gene: TRBV28
J gene: TRBJ2-3
CDR3 protein: CASSTHRGRTDTQYF

V gene: TRBV19
J gene: TRBJ2-1
CDR3 protein: CASSIDRVAYNEQFF

V gene: TRBV5-6
J gene: TRBJ2-2
CDR3 protein: CASRTAGGGAGELFF

V gene: TRBV19
J gene: TRBJ1-4
CDR3 protein: CASSIQQGGEKLFF

V gene: TRBV7-9
J gene: TRBJ1-4
CDR3 protein: CASSRQASNEKLFF

V gene: TRBV27
J gene: TRBJ1-5
CDR3 protein: CASSPEWGGVQPQHF

V gene: TRBV2
J gene: TRBJ1-1
CDR3 protein: CASSIQGLNTEAFF

V gene: TRBV7-2
J gene: TRBJ2-7
CDR3 protein: CASSSWDRNEQYF